The entry below describes one TCR beta chain. Trimming pared 8 bases from V and 3 bases from J, leaving 13 bases between. This CDR3 contains 13 residues. Germline assignment: CDR1 MNHEY and CDR2 SMNVEV (reference sequence). An input of about 0.45 to 1 ug of RNA was subjected to reverse transcription using random hexamers. The TCR beta CDR3 was amplified by immunoSEQ multiplex PCR across 54 Vbeta, 13 Jbeta. One entry per CDR3 protein, called by TCRdb with MiXCR from the immunoSEQ multiplex PCR reads. Among almost 450,000 distinct CDR3 sequences listed, approximately 85% were seen once. This specimen belongs to a study of CD8 T cells in Susac syndrome. Sequencing of TCR beta drew on CD8+ and CD4+ T cells from blood.

Sequencing input: CD8+ T cells from PBMCs. This sequence originates from a human donor with multiple sclerosis. The chain joins TRBV27 to TRBJ1-2; TRBD1 is a possible D gene (5 bases). In DNA, the CDR3 is TGTGCCAGCGCAGCCGGGACCTACTATGGCTACACCTTC. It translates to CASAAGTYYGYTF.